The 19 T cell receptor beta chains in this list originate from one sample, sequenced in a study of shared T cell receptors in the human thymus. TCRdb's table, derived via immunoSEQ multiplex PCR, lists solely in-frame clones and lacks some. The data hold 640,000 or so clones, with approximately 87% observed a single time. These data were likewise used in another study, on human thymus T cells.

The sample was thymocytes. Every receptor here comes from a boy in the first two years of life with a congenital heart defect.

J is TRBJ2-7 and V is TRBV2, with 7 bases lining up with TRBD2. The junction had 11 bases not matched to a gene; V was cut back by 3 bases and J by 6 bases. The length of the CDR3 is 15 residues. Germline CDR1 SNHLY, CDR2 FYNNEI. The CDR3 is CASSERAGDSSEQYF. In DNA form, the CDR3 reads TGTGCCAGCAGTGAGAGGGCGGGAGACTCTTCCGAGCAGTACTTC.

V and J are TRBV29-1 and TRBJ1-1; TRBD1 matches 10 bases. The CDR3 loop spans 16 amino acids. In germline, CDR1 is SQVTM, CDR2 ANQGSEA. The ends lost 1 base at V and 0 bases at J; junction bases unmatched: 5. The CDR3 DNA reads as TGCAGCGTTGAAGCCGGGACAGGGGTTGTGAACACTGAAGCTTTCTTT. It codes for CSVEAGTGVVNTEAFF.

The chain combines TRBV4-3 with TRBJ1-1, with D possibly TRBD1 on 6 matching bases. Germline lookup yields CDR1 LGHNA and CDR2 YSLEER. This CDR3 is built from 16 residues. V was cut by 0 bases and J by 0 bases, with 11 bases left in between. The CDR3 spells CASSQDLRGLNTEAFF. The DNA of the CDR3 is TGCGCCAGCAGCCAAGATCTAAGGGGGTTGAACACTGAAGCTTTCTTT.

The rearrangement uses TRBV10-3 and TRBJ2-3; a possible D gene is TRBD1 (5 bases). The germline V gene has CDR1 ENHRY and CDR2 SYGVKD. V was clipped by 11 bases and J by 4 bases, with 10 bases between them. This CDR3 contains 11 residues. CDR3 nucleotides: TGTGCCGCACAGGACGCAGATACGCAGTATTTT. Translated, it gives CAAQDADTQYF.

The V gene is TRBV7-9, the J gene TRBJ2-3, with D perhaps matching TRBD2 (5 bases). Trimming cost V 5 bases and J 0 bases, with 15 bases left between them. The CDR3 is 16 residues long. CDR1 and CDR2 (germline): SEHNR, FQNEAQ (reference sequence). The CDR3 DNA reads TGTGCCAGCAGCCCGTGGACTTGGACTAGCACAGATACGCAGTATTTT. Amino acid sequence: CASSPWTWTSTDTQYF. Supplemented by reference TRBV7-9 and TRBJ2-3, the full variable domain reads DTGVSQNPRHKITKRGQNVTFRCDPISEHNRLYWYRQTLGQGPEFLTYFQNEAQLEKSRLLSDRFSAERPKGSFSTLEIQRTEQGDSAMYLCASSPWTWTSTDTQYFGPGTRLTVL.

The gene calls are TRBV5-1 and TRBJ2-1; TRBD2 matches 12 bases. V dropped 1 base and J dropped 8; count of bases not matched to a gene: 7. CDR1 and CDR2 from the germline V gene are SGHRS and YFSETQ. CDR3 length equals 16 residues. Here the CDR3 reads CASSLLTSGRWDEQFF. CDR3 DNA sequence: TGCGCCAGCAGCTTGTTAACTAGCGGGAGGTGGGATGAGCAGTTCTTC.

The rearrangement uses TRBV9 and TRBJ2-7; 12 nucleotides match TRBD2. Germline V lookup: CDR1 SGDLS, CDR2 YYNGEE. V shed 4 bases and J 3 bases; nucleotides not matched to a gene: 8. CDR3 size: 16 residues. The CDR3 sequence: CASSPRTSGKFYEQYF. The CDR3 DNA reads TGTGCCAGCAGCCCCAGGACTAGCGGGAAGTTCTACGAGCAGTACTTC.

Here the CDR3 reads CASSHRGNGPLPSGNTIYF. The CDR3 DNA sequence: TGTGCCAGCAGTCACCGGGGTAACGGCCCTCTCCCTTCTGGAAACACCATATATTTT. The chain uses TRBV28 and TRBJ1-3; D is undetermined. Trimming shortened V by 5 bases and J by 1 base, and 24 bases separated the two germline ends. The germline V gene encodes CDR1 MDHEN and CDR2 SYDVKM. There are 19 residues in the CDR3.

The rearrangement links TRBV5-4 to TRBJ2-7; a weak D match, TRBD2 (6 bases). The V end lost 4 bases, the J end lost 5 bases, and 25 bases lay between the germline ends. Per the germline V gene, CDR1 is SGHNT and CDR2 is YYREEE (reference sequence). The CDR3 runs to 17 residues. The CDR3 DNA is TGTGCCAGCAGCCCAAATCCGGAGGGTTGGATCTTCAACGAGCAGTACTTC. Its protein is CASSPNPEGWIFNEQYF.

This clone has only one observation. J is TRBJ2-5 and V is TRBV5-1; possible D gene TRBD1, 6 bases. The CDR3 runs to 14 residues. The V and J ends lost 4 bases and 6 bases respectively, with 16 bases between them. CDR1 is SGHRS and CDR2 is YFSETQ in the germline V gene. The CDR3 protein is CASSTQQGGQTQYF. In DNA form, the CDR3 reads TGCGCCAGCAGCACCCAACAGGGCGGGCAGACCCAGTACTTC.

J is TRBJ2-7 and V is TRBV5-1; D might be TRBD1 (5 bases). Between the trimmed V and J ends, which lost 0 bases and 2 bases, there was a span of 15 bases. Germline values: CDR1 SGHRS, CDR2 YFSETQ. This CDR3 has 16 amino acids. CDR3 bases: TGCGCCAGCAGCTTGGGGCCCCCCGTCAGGGCCTACGAGCAGTACTTC. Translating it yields CASSLGPPVRAYEQYF.

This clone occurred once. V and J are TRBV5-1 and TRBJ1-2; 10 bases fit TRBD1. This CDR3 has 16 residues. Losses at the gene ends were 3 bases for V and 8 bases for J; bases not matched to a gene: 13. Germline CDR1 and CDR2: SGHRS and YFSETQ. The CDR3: CASSYGPRDRGKGYTF. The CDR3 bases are TGCGCCAGCAGCTATGGTCCCAGGGACAGGGGAAAAGGCTACACCTTC. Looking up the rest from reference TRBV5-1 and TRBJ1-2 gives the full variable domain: KAGVTQTPRYLIKTRGQQVTLSCSPISGHRSVSWYQQTPGQGLQFLFEYFSETQRNKGNFPGRFSGRQFSNSRSEMNVSTLELGDSALYLCASSYGPRDRGKGYTFGSGTRLTVV.

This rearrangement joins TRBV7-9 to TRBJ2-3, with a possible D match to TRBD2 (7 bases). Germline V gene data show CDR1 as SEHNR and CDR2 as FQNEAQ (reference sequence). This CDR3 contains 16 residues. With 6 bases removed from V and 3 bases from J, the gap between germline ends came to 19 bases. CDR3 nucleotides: TGTGCCAGCAGTCGGGGGGCCGGGCAGAAAACAGATACGCAGTATTTT. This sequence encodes CASSRGAGQKTDTQYF.

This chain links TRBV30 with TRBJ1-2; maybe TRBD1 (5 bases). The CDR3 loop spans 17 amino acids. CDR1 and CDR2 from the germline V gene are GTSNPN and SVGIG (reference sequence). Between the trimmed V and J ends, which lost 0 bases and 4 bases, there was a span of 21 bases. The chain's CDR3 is CAWSVKVLEGRVYGYTF. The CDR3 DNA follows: TGTGCCTGGAGTGTAAAGGTCTTGGAGGGGAGGGTCTATGGCTACACCTTC.

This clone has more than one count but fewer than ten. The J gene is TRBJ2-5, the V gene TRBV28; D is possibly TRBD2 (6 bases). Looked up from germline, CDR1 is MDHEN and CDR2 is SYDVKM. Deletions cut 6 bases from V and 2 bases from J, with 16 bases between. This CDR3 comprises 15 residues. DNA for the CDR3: TGTGCCAGCAGATTAAACCGGGACTTACAAGAGACCCAGTACTTC. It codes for CASRLNRDLQETQYF.

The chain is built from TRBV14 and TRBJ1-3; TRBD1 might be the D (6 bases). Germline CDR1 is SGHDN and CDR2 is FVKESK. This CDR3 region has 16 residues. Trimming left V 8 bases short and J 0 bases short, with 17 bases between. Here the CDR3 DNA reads TGTGCCAGCGCGACAGGCTCGCCCAGCTCTGGAAACACCATATATTTT. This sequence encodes CASATGSPSSGNTIYF.

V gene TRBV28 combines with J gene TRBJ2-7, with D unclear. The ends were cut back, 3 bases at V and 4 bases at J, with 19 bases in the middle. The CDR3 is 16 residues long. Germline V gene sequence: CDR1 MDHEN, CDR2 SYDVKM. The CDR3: CASSFPFCTVNYEQYF. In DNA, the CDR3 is TGTGCCAGCAGTTTCCCCTTTTGCACGGTTAATTACGAGCAGTACTTC.

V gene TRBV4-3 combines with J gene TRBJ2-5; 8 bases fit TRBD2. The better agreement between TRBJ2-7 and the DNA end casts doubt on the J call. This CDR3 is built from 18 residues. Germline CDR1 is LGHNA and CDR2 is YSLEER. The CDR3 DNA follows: TGCGCCAGCAGCCAAGATTTCACCCAGCGGGGGCCCTCCTACGAGCAGTACTTC. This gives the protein CASSQDFTQRGPSYEQYF.

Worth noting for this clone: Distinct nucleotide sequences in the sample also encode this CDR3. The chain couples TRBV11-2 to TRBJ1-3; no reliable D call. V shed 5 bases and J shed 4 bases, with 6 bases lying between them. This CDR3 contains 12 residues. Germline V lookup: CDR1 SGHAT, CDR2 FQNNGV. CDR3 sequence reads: CASSPRGNTIYF. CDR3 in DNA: TGTGCCAGCAGCCCGCGAGGAAACACCATATATTTT.